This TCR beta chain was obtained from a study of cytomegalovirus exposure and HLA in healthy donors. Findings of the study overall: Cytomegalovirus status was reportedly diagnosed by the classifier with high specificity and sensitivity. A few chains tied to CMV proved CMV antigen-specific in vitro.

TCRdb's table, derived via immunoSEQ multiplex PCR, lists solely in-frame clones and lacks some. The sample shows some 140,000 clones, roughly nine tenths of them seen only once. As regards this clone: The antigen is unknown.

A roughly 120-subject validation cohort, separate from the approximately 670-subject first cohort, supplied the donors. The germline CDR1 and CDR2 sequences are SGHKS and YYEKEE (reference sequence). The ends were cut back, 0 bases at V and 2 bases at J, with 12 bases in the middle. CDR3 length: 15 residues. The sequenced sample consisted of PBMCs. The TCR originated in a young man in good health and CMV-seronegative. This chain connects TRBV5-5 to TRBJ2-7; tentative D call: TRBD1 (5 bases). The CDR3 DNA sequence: TGTGCCAGCAGCTTGGAGGCAGGGTTCACCTACGAGCAGTACTTC. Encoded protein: CASSLEAGFTYEQYF.